This is a list of T cell receptor beta chains from one sample in a study of T-cell memory formation after mild COVID-19. MiXCR, run by TCRdb on the 5' RACE reads, gives a single entry per CDR3 protein. The sample contains hundreds of thousands of distinct CDR3 sequences, under 25% of which appear only once. The sequenced sample was PBMCs or a T cell subset sorted from them (not recorded which). The receptor set was obtained from an adult woman who had mild COVID-19 (a few samples of this study predate the infection). Cell type and time point are not known. Both conserved end residues are part of each CDR3.

V: TRBV24-1; J: TRBJ2-7; CDR3: CATSDLNPPYEQYF
V: TRBV5-1; J: TRBJ2-5; CDR3: CASSLLGRGSETQYF
V: TRBV20-1; J: TRBJ2-1; CDR3: CSARGAGEGDEQFF
V: TRBV7-8; J: TRBJ2-5; CDR3: CASSLGQVQETQYF
V: TRBV30; J: TRBJ2-5; CDR3: CAWSVQSSGSTQYF
V: TRBV20-1; J: TRBJ2-7; CDR3: CSRGRGESYEQYF
V: TRBV25-1; J: TRBJ2-1; CDR3: CASSESRFDRPEQFF
V: TRBV25-1; J: TRBJ2-1; CDR3: CASNPLGSSYNEQFF
V: TRBV11-1; J: TRBJ2-7; CDR3: CASSAGERVIYEQYF
V: TRBV4-3; J: TRBJ1-2; CDR3: CASSQDLSDRYYGYTF
V: TRBV6-5; J: TRBJ2-1; CDR3: CASRGLAGGLSGNEQFF
V: TRBV7-3; J: TRBJ2-3; CDR3: CASSLLASGGDTQYF
V: TRBV12-3/TRBV12-4; J: TRBJ2-5; CDR3: CASSSLLEDQYF
V: TRBV20-1; J: TRBJ2-3; CDR3: CSAKTLLGQGASTDTQYF
V: TRBV12-5; J: TRBJ1-4; CDR3: CASGRDRGQSEKLFF
V: TRBV7-2; J: TRBJ2-7; CDR3: CASTGTGRYEQYF
V: TRBV19; J: TRBJ1-1; CDR3: CASSSPPRGPNTEAFF
V: TRBV19; J: TRBJ1-5; CDR3: CASIDRGGGNQPQHF
V: TRBV20-1; J: TRBJ2-7; CDR3: CSARVAAGRGEQYF
V: TRBV6-2/TRBV6-3; J: TRBJ1-1; CDR3: CASSYSIWTVREGEAFF
V: TRBV20-1; J: TRBJ2-3; CDR3: CSARDGAAGGTTDTQYF
V: TRBV12-3/TRBV12-4; J: TRBJ1-3; CDR3: CANQQDLNTIYF
V: TRBV29-1; J: TRBJ2-3; CDR3: CSVTAGTTSTDTQYF
V: TRBV4-1; J: TRBJ2-7; CDR3: CASSPGSQRPYEQYF
V: TRBV9; J: TRBJ2-5; CDR3: CASSVAPVKGQTQYF
V: TRBV4-3; J: TRBJ2-5; CDR3: CASSLYSGTSGNTQTQYF
V: TRBV2; J: TRBJ2-2; CDR3: CASIRTTNTGELFF
V: TRBV5-1; J: TRBJ2-5; CDR3: CASSWQTSGNQETQYF
V: TRBV10-3; J: TRBJ2-5; CDR3: CAISEPGQGLGKTQYF
V: TRBV7-2; J: TRBJ1-6; CDR3: CASSYPRQTYNSPLHF
V: TRBV9; J: TRBJ1-1; CDR3: CASTQDRAWGTEAFF
V: TRBV9; J: TRBJ2-2; CDR3: CASGELAGTPGELFF
V: TRBV12-3/TRBV12-4; J: TRBJ2-7; CDR3: CASSLDGASGDYEQYF
V: TRBV12-5; J: TRBJ1-2; CDR3: CASGGSLRGSGYTF
V: TRBV6-4; J: TRBJ2-7; CDR3: CASSELASGEQYF
V: TRBV7-2; J: TRBJ2-3; CDR3: CASSILSGDTQYF
V: TRBV12-3/TRBV12-4; J: TRBJ1-2; CDR3: CASSPSGQANYGYTF
V: TRBV5-1; J: TRBJ2-3; CDR3: CASSLEGGSTDTQYF
V: TRBV2; J: TRBJ2-7; CDR3: CASEGGPGYEQYF
V: TRBV5-1; J: TRBJ2-3; CDR3: CASSLDWTTGDTQYF
V: TRBV12-3/TRBV12-4; J: TRBJ2-4; CDR3: CASSSTGAKNIQYF
V: TRBV6-5; J: TRBJ2-1; CDR3: CASSYTTGSGGNEQFF
V: TRBV5-1; J: TRBJ2-1; CDR3: CASAAGYYNEQFF
V: TRBV6-1; J: TRBJ1-1; CDR3: CASTQGTHTEAFF
V: TRBV7-2; J: TRBJ2-7; CDR3: CASSSRPGQGAEQYF